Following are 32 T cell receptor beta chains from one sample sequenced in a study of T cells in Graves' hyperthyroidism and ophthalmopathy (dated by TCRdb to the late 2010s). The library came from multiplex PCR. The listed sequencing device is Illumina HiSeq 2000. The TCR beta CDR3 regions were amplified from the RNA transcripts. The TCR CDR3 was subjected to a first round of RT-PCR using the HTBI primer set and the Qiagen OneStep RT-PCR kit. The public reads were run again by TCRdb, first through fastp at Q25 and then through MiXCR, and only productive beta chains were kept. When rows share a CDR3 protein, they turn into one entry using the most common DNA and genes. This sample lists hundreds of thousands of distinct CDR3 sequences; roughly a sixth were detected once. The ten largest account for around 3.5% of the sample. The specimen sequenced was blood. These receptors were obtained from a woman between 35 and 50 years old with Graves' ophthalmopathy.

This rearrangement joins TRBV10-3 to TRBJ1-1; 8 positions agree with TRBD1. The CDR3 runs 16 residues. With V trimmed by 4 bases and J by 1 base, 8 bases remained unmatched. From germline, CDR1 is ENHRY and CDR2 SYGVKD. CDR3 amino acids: CAISGLARGQNTEAFF. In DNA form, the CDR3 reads TGTGCCATCAGTGGCCTGGCCAGGGGGCAGAACACTGAAGCTTTCTTT.

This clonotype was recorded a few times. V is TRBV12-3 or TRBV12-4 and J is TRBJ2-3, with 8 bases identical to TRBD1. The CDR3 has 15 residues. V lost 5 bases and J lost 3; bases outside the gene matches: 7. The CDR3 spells CASSLFGQGTDTQYF. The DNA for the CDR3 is TGTGCCAGCAGTCTATTTGGACAGGGTACAGATACGCAGTATTTT.

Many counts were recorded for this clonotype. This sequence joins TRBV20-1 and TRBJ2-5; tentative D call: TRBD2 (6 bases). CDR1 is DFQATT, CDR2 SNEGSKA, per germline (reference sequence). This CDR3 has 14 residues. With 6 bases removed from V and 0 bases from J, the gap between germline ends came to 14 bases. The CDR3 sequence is CSAPGRGYQETQYF. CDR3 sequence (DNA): TGCAGTGCCCCGGGACGGGGGTACCAAGAGACCCAGTACTTC.

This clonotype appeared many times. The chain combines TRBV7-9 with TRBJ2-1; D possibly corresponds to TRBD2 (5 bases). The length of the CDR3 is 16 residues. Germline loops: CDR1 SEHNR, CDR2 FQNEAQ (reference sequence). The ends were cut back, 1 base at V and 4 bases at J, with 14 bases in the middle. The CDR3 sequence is CASSLESWTPYNEQFF. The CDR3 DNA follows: TGTGCCAGCAGCTTAGAAAGCTGGACTCCTTACAATGAGCAGTTCTTC.

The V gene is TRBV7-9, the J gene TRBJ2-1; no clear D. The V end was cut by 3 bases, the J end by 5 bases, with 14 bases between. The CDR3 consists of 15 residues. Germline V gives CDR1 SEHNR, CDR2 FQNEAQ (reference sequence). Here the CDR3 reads CASSLKLLVDNEQFF. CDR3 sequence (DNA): TGTGCCAGCAGCTTGAAACTGTTGGTGGACAATGAGCAGTTCTTC.

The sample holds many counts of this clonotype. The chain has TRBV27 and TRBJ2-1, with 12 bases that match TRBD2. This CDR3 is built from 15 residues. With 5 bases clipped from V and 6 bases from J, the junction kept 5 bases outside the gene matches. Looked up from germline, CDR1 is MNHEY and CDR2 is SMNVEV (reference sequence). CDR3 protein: CASSLAGGARNEQFF. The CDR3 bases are TGTGCCAGCAGTCTAGCGGGAGGGGCCCGCAATGAGCAGTTCTTC.

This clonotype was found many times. CDR3 protein: CASSQGHLRYSNQPQHF. CDR3 DNA sequence: TGTGCCAGCAGCCAAGGCCACCTTAGATATAGCAATCAGCCCCAGCATTTT. This chain connects TRBV3-1 to TRBJ1-5, with D unclear. Germline CDR1 reads LGHDT; CDR2 reads YNNKEL (reference sequence). The CDR3 runs to 17 residues. V was pared by 1 base and J by 0 bases, with 13 bases between.

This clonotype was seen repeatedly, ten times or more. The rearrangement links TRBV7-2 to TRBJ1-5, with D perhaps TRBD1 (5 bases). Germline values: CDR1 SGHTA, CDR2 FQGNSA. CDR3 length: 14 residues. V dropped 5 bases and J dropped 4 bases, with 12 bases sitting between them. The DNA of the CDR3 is TGTGCCAGCAGCGAAGGGGCAAAAAATCAGCCCCAGCATTTT. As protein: CASSEGAKNQPQHF.

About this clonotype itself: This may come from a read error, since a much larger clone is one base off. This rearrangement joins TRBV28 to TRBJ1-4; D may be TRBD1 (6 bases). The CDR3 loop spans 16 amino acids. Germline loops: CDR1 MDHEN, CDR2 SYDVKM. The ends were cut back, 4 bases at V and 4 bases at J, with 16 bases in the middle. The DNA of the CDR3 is TGTGCCAGCAGTTCGCCTTGGACAGCAAGTAATGAAAAACTGTTTTTT. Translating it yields CASSSPWTASNEKLFF.

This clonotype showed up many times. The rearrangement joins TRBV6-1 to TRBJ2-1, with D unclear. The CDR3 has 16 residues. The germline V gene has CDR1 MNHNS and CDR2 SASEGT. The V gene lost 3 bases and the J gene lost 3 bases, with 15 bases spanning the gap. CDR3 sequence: CASSDRVLRSYNEQFF. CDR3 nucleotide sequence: TGTGCCAGCAGTGATCGAGTCCTCAGGAGCTACAATGAGCAGTTCTTC.

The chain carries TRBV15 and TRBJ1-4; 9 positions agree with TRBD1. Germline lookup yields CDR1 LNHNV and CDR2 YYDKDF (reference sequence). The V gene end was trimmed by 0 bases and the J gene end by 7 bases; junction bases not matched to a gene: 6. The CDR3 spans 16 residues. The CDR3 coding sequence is TGTGCCACCAGCAGAGATCCGGGACAGGGAGGTGAAAAACTGTTTTTT. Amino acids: CATSRDPGQGGEKLFF.

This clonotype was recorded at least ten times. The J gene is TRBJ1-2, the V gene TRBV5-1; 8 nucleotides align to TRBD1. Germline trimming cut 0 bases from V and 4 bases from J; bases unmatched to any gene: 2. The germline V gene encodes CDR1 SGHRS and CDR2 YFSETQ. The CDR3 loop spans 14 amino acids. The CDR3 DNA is TGCGCCAGCAGCTTGGGTGACAGGGGCTATGGCTACACCTTC. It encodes CASSLGDRGYGYTF. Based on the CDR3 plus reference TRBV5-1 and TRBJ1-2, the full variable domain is KAGVTQTPRYLIKTRGQQVTLSCSPISGHRSVSWYQQTPGQGLQFLFEYFSETQRNKGNFPGRFSGRQFSNSRSEMNVSTLELGDSALYLCASSLGDRGYGYTFGSGTRLTVV.

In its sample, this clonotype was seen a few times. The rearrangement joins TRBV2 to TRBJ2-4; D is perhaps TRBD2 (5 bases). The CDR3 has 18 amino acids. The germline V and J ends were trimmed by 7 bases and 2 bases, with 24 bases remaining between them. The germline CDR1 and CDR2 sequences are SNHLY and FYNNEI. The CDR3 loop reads CASTTSPSRSGTKNIQYF. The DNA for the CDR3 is TGTGCCAGCACCACATCCCCGTCCCGTTCGGGGACCAAAAACATTCAGTACTTC. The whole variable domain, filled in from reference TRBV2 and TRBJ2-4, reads EPEVTQTPSHQVTQMGQEVILRCVPISNHLYFYWYRQILGQKVEFLVSFYNNEISEKSEIFDDQFSVERPDGSNFTLKIRSTKLEDSAMYFCASTTSPSRSGTKNIQYFGAGTRLSVL.

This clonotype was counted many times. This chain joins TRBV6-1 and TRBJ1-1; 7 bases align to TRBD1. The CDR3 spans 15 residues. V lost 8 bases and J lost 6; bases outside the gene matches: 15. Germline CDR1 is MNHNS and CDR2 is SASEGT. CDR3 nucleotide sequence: TGTGCCAGCTTGAAAACTGGCAGGGGGAGGGCTGAAGCTTTCTTT. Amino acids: CASLKTGRGRAEAFF.

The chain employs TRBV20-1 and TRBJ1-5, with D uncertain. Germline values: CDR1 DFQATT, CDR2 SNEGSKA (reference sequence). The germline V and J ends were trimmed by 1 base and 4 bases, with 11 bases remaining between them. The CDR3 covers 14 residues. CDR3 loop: CSARVGGGNQPQHF. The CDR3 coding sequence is TGCAGTGCTAGAGTGGGAGGCGGGAATCAGCCCCAGCATTTT.

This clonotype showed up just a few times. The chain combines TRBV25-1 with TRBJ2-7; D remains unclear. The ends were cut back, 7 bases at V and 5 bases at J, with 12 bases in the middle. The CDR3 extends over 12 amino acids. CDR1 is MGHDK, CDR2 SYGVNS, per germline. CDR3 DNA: TGTGCCAGCAATTACCGCGGCGACGAGCAGTACTTC. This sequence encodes CASNYRGDEQYF.

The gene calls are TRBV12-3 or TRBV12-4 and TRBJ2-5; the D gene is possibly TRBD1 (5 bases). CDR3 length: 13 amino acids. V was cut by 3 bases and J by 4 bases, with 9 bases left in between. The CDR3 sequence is CASSFLGRETQYF. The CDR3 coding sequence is TGTGCCAGCAGTTTTTTGGGGCGAGAGACCCAGTACTTC.

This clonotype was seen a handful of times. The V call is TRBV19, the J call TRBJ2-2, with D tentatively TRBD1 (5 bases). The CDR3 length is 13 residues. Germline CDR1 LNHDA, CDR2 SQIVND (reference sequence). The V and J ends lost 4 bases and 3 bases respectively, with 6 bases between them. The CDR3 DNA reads TGTGCCAGTAGTAAACAGGACACCGGGGAGCTGTTTTTT. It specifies CASSKQDTGELFF.

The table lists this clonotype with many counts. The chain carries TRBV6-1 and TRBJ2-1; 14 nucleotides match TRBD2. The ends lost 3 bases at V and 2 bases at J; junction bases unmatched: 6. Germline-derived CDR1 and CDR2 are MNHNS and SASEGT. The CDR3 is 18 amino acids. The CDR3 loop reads CASSDRTSGRPAYNEQFF. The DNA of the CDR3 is TGTGCCAGCAGTGATCGGACTAGCGGGAGGCCCGCCTACAATGAGCAGTTCTTC.

The CDR3 protein is CASSKSTGSNQPQHF. The CDR3 DNA reads TGTGCCAGCAGCAAGTCAACTGGTAGCAATCAGCCCCAGCATTTT. The genes are TRBV9 and TRBJ1-5; no definite D call. With 4 bases removed from V and 0 bases from J, the gap between germline ends came to 11 bases. Per the germline V gene, CDR1 is SGDLS and CDR2 is YYNGEE. The CDR3 extends over 15 amino acids.

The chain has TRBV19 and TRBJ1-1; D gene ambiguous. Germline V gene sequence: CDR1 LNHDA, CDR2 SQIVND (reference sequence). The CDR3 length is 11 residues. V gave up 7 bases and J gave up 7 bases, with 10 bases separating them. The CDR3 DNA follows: TGTGCCAGTACCATCTGGGGTGAAGCTTTCTTT. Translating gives CASTIWGEAFF.

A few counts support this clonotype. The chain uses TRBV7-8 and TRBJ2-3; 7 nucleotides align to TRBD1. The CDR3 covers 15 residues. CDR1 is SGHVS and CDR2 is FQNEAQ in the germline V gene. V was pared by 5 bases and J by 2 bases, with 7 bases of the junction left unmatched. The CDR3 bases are TGTGCCAGCAGCCCGGACAGGAGACTCACAGATACGCAGTATTTT. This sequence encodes CASSPDRRLTDTQYF. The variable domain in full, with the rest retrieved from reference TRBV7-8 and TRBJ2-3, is GAGVSQSPRYKVAKRGQDVALRCDPISGHVSLFWYQQALGQGPEFLTYFQNEAQLDKSGLPSDRFFAERPEGSVSTLKIQRTQQEDSAVYLCASSPDRRLTDTQYFGPGTRLTVL.

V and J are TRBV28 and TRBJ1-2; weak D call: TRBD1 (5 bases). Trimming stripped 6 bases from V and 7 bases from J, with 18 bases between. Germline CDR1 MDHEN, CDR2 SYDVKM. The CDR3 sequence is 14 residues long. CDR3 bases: TGTGCCAGCAGCCGGGGGACCGTGGTAGGTGGCTACACCTTC. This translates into CASSRGTVVGGYTF.

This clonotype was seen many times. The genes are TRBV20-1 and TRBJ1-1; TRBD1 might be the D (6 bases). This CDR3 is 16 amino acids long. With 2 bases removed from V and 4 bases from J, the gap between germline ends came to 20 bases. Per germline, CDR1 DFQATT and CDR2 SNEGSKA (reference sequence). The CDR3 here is CSARRGGLSKSTEAFF. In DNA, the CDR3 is TGCAGTGCTAGAAGAGGGGGGCTAAGTAAAAGCACTGAAGCTTTCTTT.

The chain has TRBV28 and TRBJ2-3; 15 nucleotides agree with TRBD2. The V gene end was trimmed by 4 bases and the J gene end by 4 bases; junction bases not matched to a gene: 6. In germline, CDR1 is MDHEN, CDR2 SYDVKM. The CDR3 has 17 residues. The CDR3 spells CASSSRTSGRASDTQYF. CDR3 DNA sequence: TGTGCCAGCAGTTCCCGGACTAGCGGGAGGGCGTCAGATACGCAGTATTTT.

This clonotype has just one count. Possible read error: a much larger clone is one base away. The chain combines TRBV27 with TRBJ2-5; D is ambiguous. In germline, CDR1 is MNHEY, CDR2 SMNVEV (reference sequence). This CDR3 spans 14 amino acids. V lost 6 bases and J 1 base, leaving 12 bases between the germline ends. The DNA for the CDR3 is TGTGCCAGCAGGTCGTACCCCCCCCAAGAGACCCAGTACTTC. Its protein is CASRSYPPQETQYF.

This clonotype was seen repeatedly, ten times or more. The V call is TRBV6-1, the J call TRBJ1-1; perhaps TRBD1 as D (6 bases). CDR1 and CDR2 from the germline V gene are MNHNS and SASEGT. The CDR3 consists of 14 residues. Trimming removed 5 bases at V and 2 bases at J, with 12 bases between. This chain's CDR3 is CASSSGQRNTEAFF. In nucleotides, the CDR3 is TGTGCCAGCAGTTCCGGACAGCGCAACACTGAAGCTTTCTTT.

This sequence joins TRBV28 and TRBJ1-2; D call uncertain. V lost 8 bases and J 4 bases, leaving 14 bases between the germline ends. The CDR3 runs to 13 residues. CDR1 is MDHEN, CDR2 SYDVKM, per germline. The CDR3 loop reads CASFPPGSYGYTF. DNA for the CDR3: TGTGCCAGCTTCCCTCCAGGTTCCTATGGCTACACCTTC.

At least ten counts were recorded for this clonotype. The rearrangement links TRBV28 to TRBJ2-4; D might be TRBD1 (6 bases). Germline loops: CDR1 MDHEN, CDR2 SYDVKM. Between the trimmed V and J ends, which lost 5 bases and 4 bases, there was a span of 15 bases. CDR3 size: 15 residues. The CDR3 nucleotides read TGTGCCAGCAGTCTCGGACAGACATTTAAAAACATTCAGTACTTC. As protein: CASSLGQTFKNIQYF.

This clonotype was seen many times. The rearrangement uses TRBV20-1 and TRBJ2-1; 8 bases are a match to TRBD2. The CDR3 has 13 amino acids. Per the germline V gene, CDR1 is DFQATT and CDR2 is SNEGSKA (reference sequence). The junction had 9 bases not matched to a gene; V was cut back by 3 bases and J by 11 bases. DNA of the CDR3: TGCAGTGCTAGGGCGAGCGGGAGACAGAAGCAGTTCTTC. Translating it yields CSARASGRQKQFF.

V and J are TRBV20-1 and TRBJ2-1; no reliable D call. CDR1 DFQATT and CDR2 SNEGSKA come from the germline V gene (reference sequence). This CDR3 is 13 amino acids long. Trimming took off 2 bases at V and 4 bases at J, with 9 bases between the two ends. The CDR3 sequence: CSARKVLYNEQFF. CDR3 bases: TGCAGTGCTAGAAAGGTACTGTACAATGAGCAGTTCTTC.

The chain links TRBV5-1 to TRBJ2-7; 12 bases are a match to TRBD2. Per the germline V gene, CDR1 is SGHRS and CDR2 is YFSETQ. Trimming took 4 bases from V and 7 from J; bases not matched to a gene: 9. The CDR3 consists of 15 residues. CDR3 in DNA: TGCGCCAGCAGCCCCGGACTAGCGGGAATGGAAGAGCAGTACTTC. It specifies CASSPGLAGMEEQYF.